This is a list of T cell receptor beta chains from one sample in a study of early T cells in non-severe SARS-CoV-2 infection. TCRdb itself ran the 5' RACE reads through MiXCR, one entry per CDR3 protein. The table includes 55,000 to 75,000 distinct CDR3 sequences, approximately 12% detected once. Sequencing used whole blood. These receptors all stem from an adult who was a healthcare worker with PCR-confirmed SARS-CoV-2 infection or an uninfected control (not recorded which). CDR3s include the opening cysteine and the closing phenylalanine or tryptophan. The D gene is left open where the match is weak. Where a row states a size, it is once, few, many or the class of an expanded clone; other rows omit it.

clone_size	v_call	d_call	j_call	cdr3_aa	cdr3_nt
many	TRBV5-1	NA	TRBJ2-2	CASSPRDRSNTGELFF	TGCGCCAGCAGCCCCCGTGACAGGTCGAACACCGGGGAGCTGTTTTTT
NA	TRBV29-1	NA	TRBJ1-2	CSVATGTNYGYTF	TGCAGCGTTGCGACAGGCACTAACTATGGCTACACCTTC
NA	TRBV5-1	NA	TRBJ1-6	CASSFADESPLHF	TGCGCCAGCAGCTTCGCCGACGAATCACCCCTCCACTTT
many	TRBV11-2	NA	TRBJ2-1	CASSLGGQKYNEQFF	TGTGCCAGCAGCTTGGGGGGACAGAAGTACAATGAGCAGTTCTTC
NA	TRBV29-1	NA	TRBJ2-7	CSVLQGTYEQYF	TGCAGCGTTCTCCAGGGGACCTACGAGCAGTACTTC
few	TRBV7-9	NA	TRBJ1-4	CASSSDRYNEKLFF	TGTGCCAGCAGCTCGGACAGATATAATGAAAAACTGTTTTTT
many	TRBV27	TRBD1	TRBJ2-1	CASSFSFSTGGQFF	TGTGCCAGCAGTTTTTCTTTTTCGACAGGGGGGCAGTTCTTC
many	TRBV6-4	TRBD2	TRBJ2-1	CASSAASGSDEQFF	TGTGCCAGCAGTGCTGCTAGCGGGAGTGATGAGCAGTTCTTC
NA	TRBV29-1	NA	TRBJ2-7	CSASDTYEQYF	TGCAGCGCTTCGGACACCTACGAGCAGTACTTC
many	TRBV7-9	NA	TRBJ2-3	CASSFGAQGGPSTDTQYF	TGTGCCAGCAGCTTTGGGGCTCAGGGGGGTCCCAGCACAGATACGCAGTATTTT
many	TRBV29-1	TRBD1	TRBJ1-2	CSVGDREVGYTF	TGCAGCGTTGGAGACAGGGAGGTGGGCTACACCTTC
few	TRBV3-1	NA	TRBJ2-7	CASSLPGRFYEQYF	TGTGCCAGCAGCCTACCGGGCCGCTTCTACGAGCAGTACTTC
NA	TRBV15	TRBD2	TRBJ2-2	CATSSSGTNTGELFF	TGTGCCACCAGCAGTAGCGGGACAAACACCGGGGAGCTGTTTTTT
NA	TRBV10-3	TRBD2	TRBJ2-3	CAISRGLAGADTQYF	TGTGCCATCAGCCGCGGACTAGCGGGAGCGGATACGCAGTATTTT
many	TRBV12-3/TRBV12-4	NA	TRBJ1-3	CASTKAAGKPSGNTIYF	TGTGCCAGCACCAAGGCGGCAGGCAAGCCCTCTGGAAACACCATATATTTT
many	TRBV5-1	TRBD1	TRBJ1-1	CASSTGQAGEAFF	TGCGCCAGCAGCACAGGACAGGCCGGAGAAGCTTTCTTT
many	TRBV6-6	NA	TRBJ1-4	CASSYQARQEKLFF	TGTGCCAGCAGTTACCAGGCCAGGCAAGAAAAACTGTTTTTT
many	TRBV27	NA	TRBJ2-7	CASSLSRGPLTYEQYF	TGTGCCAGCAGTTTATCGCGGGGGCCCTTAACCTACGAGCAGTACTTC
many	TRBV11-2	NA	TRBJ2-7	CASSLDRSGLRYEQYF	TGTGCCAGCAGCTTAGATCGGTCGGGGCTTCGCTACGAGCAGTACTTC
many	TRBV5-6	NA	TRBJ1-1	CASSLYGSGNTEAFF	TGTGCCAGCAGCTTGTATGGCTCTGGGAACACTGAAGCTTTCTTT
NA	TRBV6-5	NA	TRBJ2-1	CASRMGSAHNEQFF	TGTGCCAGCAGGATGGGTAGCGCACACAATGAGCAGTTCTTC
NA	TRBV6-5	NA	TRBJ2-4	CASSGGVQGPENIQYF	TGTGCCAGCAGTGGGGGGGTTCAGGGGCCAGAAAACATTCAGTACTTC
few	TRBV20-1	TRBD2	TRBJ2-5	CSASPLAGGIQYF	TGCAGTGCTAGTCCACTAGCGGGAGGGATCCAGTACTTC
many	TRBV7-6	TRBD2	TRBJ2-3	CASSSGGSSTDTQYF	TGTGCCAGCAGCTCGGGGGGATCTAGCACAGATACGCAGTATTTT
many	TRBV20-1	TRBD1	TRBJ2-1	CSARPGTGTYEQFF	TGCAGTGCTCGCCCCGGGACAGGGACGTATGAGCAGTTCTTC
many	TRBV12-3/TRBV12-4	NA	TRBJ2-3	CASSLFRGTDTQYF	TGTGCCAGCAGTTTATTCCGGGGCACAGATACGCAGTATTTT
many	TRBV7-6	NA	TRBJ2-5	CASRHRLEAETQYF	TGTGCCAGCAGACATCGACTAGAGGCTGAGACCCAGTACTTC
many	TRBV7-2	TRBD1	TRBJ1-2	CASSTRQGVYGYTF	TGTGCCAGCAGCACTCGACAGGGGGTCTATGGCTACACCTTC
many	TRBV20-1	NA	TRBJ1-6	CSARGRREGNSPLHF	TGCAGTGCTAGAGGAAGACGTGAGGGGAATTCACCCCTCCACTTT
many	TRBV28	NA	TRBJ2-3	CASSLSPVGTDTQYF	TGTGCCAGCAGTTTGTCACCCGTGGGCACAGATACGCAGTATTTT
many	TRBV7-9	TRBD2	TRBJ2-3	CASSSPTSGGTDTQYF	TGTGCCAGCAGCTCGCCGACTAGCGGGGGCACAGATACGCAGTATTTT
many	TRBV30	NA	TRBJ2-1	CAWSVQANNEQFF	TGTGCCTGGAGTGTACAAGCAAACAATGAGCAGTTCTTC
many	TRBV12-3/TRBV12-4	NA	TRBJ1-2	CASSLAPLDGYTF	TGTGCCAGCAGTTTAGCGCCCCTGGATGGCTACACCTTC
many	TRBV2	TRBD1	TRBJ2-3	CASSGDRAQDTQYF	TGTGCCAGCAGTGGAGACAGGGCCCAGGATACGCAGTATTTT
many	TRBV10-3	TRBD1	TRBJ2-7	CALRRTGSYEQYF	TGTGCCCTCAGGCGGACAGGGAGCTACGAGCAGTACTTC
many	TRBV10-3	TRBD2	TRBJ2-3	CAISESSGGATDTQYF	TGTGCCATCAGTGAGTCGAGCGGGGGGGCCACAGATACGCAGTATTTT
many	TRBV20-1	NA	TRBJ2-3	CSAWDLDTQYF	TGCAGTGCCTGGGACCTGGATACGCAGTATTTT
many	TRBV6-2/TRBV6-3	NA	TRBJ1-1	CASSYGPETEAFF	TGTGCCAGCAGTTACGGGCCCGAGACAGAAGCTTTCTTT
NA	TRBV25-1	TRBD2	TRBJ2-6	CASSEMGEGSGANVLTF	TGTGCCAGCAGTGAAATGGGGGAGGGCTCTGGGGCCAACGTCCTGACTTTC
many	TRBV7-9	NA	TRBJ2-7	CASSDPVNSSYEQYF	TGTGCCAGCAGCGATCCAGTAAATAGCTCCTACGAGCAGTACTTC
many	TRBV18	NA	TRBJ2-3	CASSPSAGQDTQYF	TGTGCCAGCTCACCTTCGGCGGGGCAGGATACGCAGTATTTT
many	TRBV7-2	TRBD1	TRBJ2-6	CASSLGQLSGANVLTF	TGTGCCAGCAGCTTGGGACAGCTCTCTGGGGCCAACGTCCTGACTTTC
once	TRBV7-6	TRBD1	TRBJ1-5	CASSQGQPGPQHF	TGTGCCAGCAGCCAGGGACAGCCCGGGCCCCAGCATTTT
many	TRBV2	TRBD1	TRBJ2-1	CASSTDPYAGTGGSYNEQFF	TGTGCCAGCAGTACAGATCCTTACGCCGGGACAGGTGGTTCCTACAATGAGCAGTTCTTC